Following are 17 T cell receptor beta chains from one sample sequenced in a study of cytomegalovirus exposure and HLA in healthy donors. A multiplex PCR was run with 60 Vbeta primers and 13 Jbeta primers. The assay was immunoSEQ multiplex PCR, and TCRdb's table has in-frame clones only and misses some. The sample lists under 200,000 clones; approximately 83% were seen once. Sequenced input: PBMCs. Receptors were obtained from a man younger than 30 in good health and CMV-seropositive.

This clone was observed once. CDR3 sequence (DNA): TGTGCCAGCAGCGTAGCGGGGGGCCCCAGGAGCACAGATACGCAGTATTTT. Translated, it gives CASSVAGGPRSTDTQYF. The chain recombines TRBV9 with TRBJ2-3; tentatively, D is TRBD2 (7 bases). Between the trimmed V and J ends, which lost 0 bases and 0 bases, there was a span of 14 bases. The CDR3 is 17 residues long. Per germline, CDR1 SGDLS and CDR2 YYNGEE.

This clone has just one count. The rearrangement joins TRBV5-1 to TRBJ2-7; D gene ambiguous. Germline V gene data show CDR1 as SGHRS and CDR2 as YFSETQ. CDR3 length: 12 amino acids. V was trimmed by 0 bases and J by 4 bases, leaving 5 bases between them. The CDR3 is CASSLDGYEQYF. In DNA form, the CDR3 reads TGCGCCAGCAGCTTGGACGGGTACGAGCAGTACTTC.

V is TRBV7-9 and J is TRBJ1-1, with TRBD1 matching 12 bases. V shed 5 bases, J shed 11 bases, and the junction held 12 bases outside the gene matches. The CDR3 runs 15 residues. Germline V gene data show CDR1 as SEHNR and CDR2 as FQNEAQ (reference sequence). The CDR3 DNA sequence: TGTGCCAGCAGCCCGAAAAGGGACAGGGGGCGAACGGCTTTCTTT. Translating it yields CASSPKRDRGRTAFF.

The gene calls are TRBV7-2 and TRBJ2-1; TRBD2 is a possible D gene (6 bases). V gave up 1 base and J gave up 7 bases, with 14 bases separating them. Looked up from germline, CDR1 is SGHTA and CDR2 is FQGNSA. The CDR3 has 15 amino acids. CDR3 loop: CASSLDGGAVNEQFF. The CDR3 DNA is TGTGCCAGCAGCTTAGATGGCGGGGCAGTTAATGAGCAGTTCTTC.

The rearrangement joins TRBV11-3 to TRBJ2-2, with 10 bases that match TRBD2. Germline assignment: CDR1 SGHNT and CDR2 YENEEA. The CDR3 sequence is 16 residues long. The J segment lost 2 bases and the V segment lost 4 bases, leaving 4 bases of the junction unmatched. The CDR3 bases are TGTGCCAGCAGCTCCCTAGCGGGGGAAAACACCGGGGAGCTGTTTTTT. Protein: CASSSLAGENTGELFF. The variable domain in full, completed from reference TRBV11-3 and TRBJ2-2, reads EAGVVQSPRYKIIEKKQPVAFWCNPISGHNTLYWYLQNLGQGPELLIRYENEEAVDDSQLPKDRFSAERLKGVDSTLKIQPAELGDSAVYLCASSSLAGENTGELFFGEGSRLTVL.

The rearrangement joins TRBV7-8 to TRBJ1-1; D may be TRBD1 (6 bases). Trimming took off 2 bases at V and 2 bases at J, with 12 bases between the two ends. CDR1 and CDR2 (germline): SGHVS, FQNEAQ. The CDR3 covers 15 residues. Written as DNA, the CDR3 is TGTGCCAGCAGCTTAACAGGGAAAGACAACACTGAAGCTTTCTTT. It is translated as CASSLTGKDNTEAFF.

The chain is built from TRBV7-8 and TRBJ1-1; 7 bases line up with TRBD1. Germline V gene sequence: CDR1 SGHVS, CDR2 FQNEAQ. CDR3 size: 17 residues. Trimming removed 4 bases from V and 3 bases from J; junction bases left unmatched: 14. As DNA, the CDR3 is TGTGCCAGCAGCTCAGGGCGAGGGGACAGAGCTTACACTGAAGCTTTCTTT. Amino acids: CASSSGRGDRAYTEAFF.

This chain connects TRBV27 to TRBJ2-7; 7 positions agree with TRBD1. The ends lost 3 bases at V and 6 bases at J; junction bases unmatched: 8. Germline V gene lookup returns CDR1 MNHEY and CDR2 SMNVEV (reference sequence). This CDR3 has 14 residues. CDR3 loop: CASSFVLGTAEQYF. Here the CDR3 DNA reads TGTGCCAGCAGTTTTGTTCTGGGGACAGCCGAGCAGTACTTC.

The chain has TRBV25-1 and TRBJ2-1; D may be TRBD1 (5 bases). The germline V gene has CDR1 MGHDK and CDR2 SYGVNS. CDR3 size: 14 residues. Trimming pared 7 bases from V and 5 bases from J, leaving 15 bases between. CDR3: CASIRQGLNNEQFF. CDR3 bases: TGTGCCAGCATACGGCAGGGCCTTAACAATGAGCAGTTCTTC.

CDR3 sequence (DNA): TGTGCCAGTAGTATCGGGACAGGAGGCAATCAGCCCCAGCATTTT. Amino acids: CASSIGTGGNQPQHF. The chain employs TRBV19 and TRBJ1-5, with 8 bases fitting TRBD1. V was clipped by 3 bases and J by 2 bases; unmatched bases: 3. Per germline, CDR1 LNHDA and CDR2 SQIVND (reference sequence). This CDR3 contains 15 residues.

The rearrangement uses TRBV7-2 and TRBJ2-7, with D tentatively TRBD1 (6 bases). The germline V gene has CDR1 SGHTA and CDR2 FQGNSA. CDR3 length equals 16 residues. Trimming removed 1 base from V and 2 bases from J, with 15 bases in between. The CDR3 loop reads CASSLEGVVAAYEQYF. Here the CDR3 DNA reads TGTGCCAGCAGCTTAGAGGGGGTAGTCGCGGCCTACGAGCAGTACTTC.

This chain joins TRBV2 and TRBJ1-5; possibly TRBD1 for D (5 bases). V was pared by 0 bases and J by 7 bases, with 19 bases between. The CDR3 totals 17 residues. Germline V gives CDR1 SNHLY, CDR2 FYNNEI. CDR3 loop: CASSEARTGVGGQPQHF. The DNA of the CDR3 is TGTGCCAGCAGTGAAGCGCGGACGGGGGTGGGTGGGCAGCCCCAGCATTTT.

The V call is TRBV18, the J call TRBJ2-1; 9 bases align to TRBD2. The CDR3 totals 13 residues. Germline V gene data show CDR1 as KGHSH and CDR2 as LQKENI. J lost 10 bases, V lost 6 bases, and 7 bases had no gene match. CDR3 sequence reads: CASSPKRGEEQFF. The CDR3 coding sequence is TGTGCCAGCTCCCCGAAGCGGGGGGAGGAGCAGTTCTTC.

This clone was found a few times. The chain combines TRBV19 with TRBJ1-1; TRBD1 agrees at 9 bases. Germline V gene lookup returns CDR1 LNHDA and CDR2 SQIVND (reference sequence). The CDR3 is 14 residues long. Trimming removed 3 bases from V and 4 bases from J; junction bases left unmatched: 3. CDR3 sequence (DNA): TGTGCCAGTAGTATCGGGACAGGGCTCACTGAAGCTTTCTTT. Residues: CASSIGTGLTEAFF.

The V gene is TRBV10-1, the J gene TRBJ2-3; D not resolved. The germline gives CDR1 WNHNN, CDR2 SYGVQD (reference sequence). The CDR3 loop spans 15 amino acids. Trimming cost V 3 bases and J 7 bases, with 17 bases left between them. The CDR3: CASSEETLGRNTQYF. CDR3 in DNA: TGCGCCAGCAGTGAAGAGACTCTCGGCCGGAATACGCAGTATTTT.

The genes are TRBV4-1 and TRBJ1-6; TRBD1 matches at 8 bases. The V segment lost 5 bases and the J segment 7 bases; nucleotides outside the gene matches: 7. The CDR3 is made up of 15 amino acids. Germline lookup yields CDR1 MGHRA and CDR2 YSYEKL. CDR3 DNA: TGCGCCAGCAGCGATGAGACAGGGGACAATTCACCCCTCCACTTT. Protein product: CASSDETGDNSPLHF.

This chain links TRBV9 with TRBJ1-1; D ambiguous. This CDR3 contains 14 residues. V was trimmed by 6 bases and J by 1 base, leaving 13 bases between them. Germline CDR1 reads SGDLS; CDR2 reads YYNGEE. This CDR3 reads CASTPSFGNTEAFF. The CDR3 DNA reads TGTGCCAGCACCCCTAGTTTTGGGAACACTGAAGCTTTCTTT.